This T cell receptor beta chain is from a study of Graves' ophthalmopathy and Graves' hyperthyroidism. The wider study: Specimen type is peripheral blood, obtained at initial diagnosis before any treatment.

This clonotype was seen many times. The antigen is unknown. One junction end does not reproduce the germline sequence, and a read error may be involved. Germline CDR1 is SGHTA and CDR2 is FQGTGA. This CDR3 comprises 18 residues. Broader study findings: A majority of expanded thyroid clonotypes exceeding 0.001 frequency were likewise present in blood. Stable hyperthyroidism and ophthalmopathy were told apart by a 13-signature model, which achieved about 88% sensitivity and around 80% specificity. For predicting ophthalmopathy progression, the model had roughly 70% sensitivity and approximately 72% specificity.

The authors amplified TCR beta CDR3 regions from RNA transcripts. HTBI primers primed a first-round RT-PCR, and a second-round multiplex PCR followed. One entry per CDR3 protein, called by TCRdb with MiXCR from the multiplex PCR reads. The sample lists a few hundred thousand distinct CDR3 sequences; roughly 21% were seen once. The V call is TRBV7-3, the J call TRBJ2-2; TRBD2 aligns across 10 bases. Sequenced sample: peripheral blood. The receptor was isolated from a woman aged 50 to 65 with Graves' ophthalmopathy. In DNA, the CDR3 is TGTGCCAGCAGCTTACGGGCTAGCGGGAGTTGGGGCACCGGGGAGCTGGTTTTT. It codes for CASSLRASGSWGTGELVF.